The rows below give T cell receptor beta chains drawn from one sample of a study of naive and memory T cell subsets. TCRdb processed the UMI-ligation and nested PCR reads anew with MiXCR; each CDR3 protein has one entry. The data contain 150,000 or so distinct CDR3 sequences, 22% of them singletons. What was sequenced was naive CD4+ T cells from blood. These TCRs come from a human donor in good health. The CDR3 runs from the conserved cysteine through the conserved F or W. Fields, in order: CDR3 DNA, CDR3 protein, J gene, D gene, clone size, V gene. D genes are given only for firm matches. Rows give clone size only sometimes, using once, few, many, or a class for an expanded clone.

TGTGCCAGCAGTTTAGGGGCGTACTATGGCTACACCTTC,CASSLGAYYGYTF,TRBJ1-2,.,few,TRBV28
TGCAGCGTTGGGGGCCGGGCCAGAGAGACCCAGTACTTC,CSVGGRARETQYF,TRBJ2-5,.,many,TRBV29-1
TGTGCCAGCAGTTTTCCCCCGGGGGCTGGAAACACCATATATTTT,CASSFPPGAGNTIYF,TRBJ1-3,.,few,TRBV28
TGTGCCAGCAGGACAGGGTCGAGCTCCTACGAGCAGTACTTC,CASRTGSSSYEQYF,TRBJ2-7,TRBD1,.,TRBV12-3/TRBV12-4
TGCGCCAGCAGCCAGACACGGGAGAAATTATACAATGAGCAGTTCTTC,CASSQTREKLYNEQFF,TRBJ2-1,.,.,TRBV4-1
TGTGCCAGCAGTCTCCTTATGCGGGGCTACACCTTC,CASSLLMRGYTF,TRBJ1-2,.,few,TRBV6-2/TRBV6-3
TGTGCCAGCAGTCCCACTTTTTTGACCAGCAATGAGCAGTTCTTC,CASSPTFLTSNEQFF,TRBJ2-1,.,many,TRBV28
TGTGCCAGCAGCCTTCAGGGGGCGCATGGTCAGCCCCAGCATTTT,CASSLQGAHGQPQHF,TRBJ1-5,TRBD1,.,TRBV7-2
TGCAGTGAGACTAGCGCTAGCACAGATACGCAGTATTTT,CSETSASTDTQYF,TRBJ2-3,TRBD2,many,TRBV20-1
TGTGCCAGCAGATCCAACAGTAATCAGCCCCAGCATTTT,CASRSNSNQPQHF,TRBJ1-5,.,few,TRBV28
TGTGCCAGCAGTTTCGGCCGGGACAGGGAAGGTTCACCCCTCCACTTT,CASSFGRDREGSPLHF,TRBJ1-6,TRBD1,few,TRBV6-5
TGTGCCAGCAGCCCCTCGGGTGGGCCGTGGGCTGAAGCTTTCTTT,CASSPSGGPWAEAFF,TRBJ1-1,.,few,TRBV9
TGTGCCAGCCTCCGACAGGGAGATCAGCCCCAGCATTTT,CASLRQGDQPQHF,TRBJ1-5,TRBD1,few,TRBV2
TGTGCCAGCAGTTATACGATAGTCAATGAGCAGTTCTTC,CASSYTIVNEQFF,TRBJ2-1,.,.,TRBV6-5
TGCAGTGCTCAGTCGGGGACTAGCGGAGGATACGAGCAGTACTTC,CSAQSGTSGGYEQYF,TRBJ2-7,TRBD2,.,TRBV20-1
TGCGCCAGCACAATCTACGAGCAGTACTTC,CASTIYEQYF,TRBJ2-7,.,few,TRBV5-1
TGTGCCAGCAGTAAAGCACAGGGACCAGAAGCTTTCTTT,CASSKAQGPEAFF,TRBJ1-1,.,few,TRBV6-6
TGCAGTGCTAGAGAAGCGGGAGGTTACAATGAGCAGTTCTTC,CSAREAGGYNEQFF,TRBJ2-1,TRBD2,.,TRBV20-1
TGCGCCAGCAGCCTCCAGCGGGTTAGCACAGATACGCAGTATTTT,CASSLQRVSTDTQYF,TRBJ2-3,.,few,TRBV5-1
TGCGCCAGCAGCCACCTCAGTCGCGGGAGGCCCACAGATACGCAGTATTTT,CASSHLSRGRPTDTQYF,TRBJ2-3,TRBD2,few,TRBV4-1
TGTGCCAGCAGTGGAACTAGCGGGAGACCCGATACGCAGTATTTT,CASSGTSGRPDTQYF,TRBJ2-3,TRBD2,few,TRBV2
TGTGCCAGCAGTTTGGGGCTCCGTGGCGGCTACACCTTC,CASSLGLRGGYTF,TRBJ1-2,.,few,TRBV28
TGCGCCAGCAGTGAGTCCGCTGTCACTCCGACGTACGAGCAGTACTTC,CASSESAVTPTYEQYF,TRBJ2-7,.,.,TRBV10-2
TGTGCCACCAGTAGGACAGGGGGCTACAATGAGCAGTTCTTC,CATSRTGGYNEQFF,TRBJ2-1,TRBD1,.,TRBV24-1
TGTGCCAGCAGTTACGGCCGCGGAAACACCATATATTTT,CASSYGRGNTIYF,TRBJ1-3,.,.,TRBV6-5
TGCAGCGTTGGTTCCGGGACAGATACGCAGTATTTT,CSVGSGTDTQYF,TRBJ2-3,.,many,TRBV29-1
TGTGCCAGCAGTTTGAGAACAGCAACTAATGAAAAACTGTTTTTT,CASSLRTATNEKLFF,TRBJ1-4,.,few,TRBV12-3/TRBV12-4
TGCAGCGTTGGGTGGGGAAGTAATGGGGCCCAGCATTTT,CSVGWGSNGAQHF,TRBJ1-5,.,few,TRBV29-1
TGCAGTGCTCTTCCGGGACAGGGGGGCTACGAGCAGTACTTC,CSALPGQGGYEQYF,TRBJ2-7,TRBD1,.,TRBV20-1
TGTGCCGGACTGGAGGGCTTCGGAGCTTTCTTT,CAGLEGFGAFF,TRBJ1-1,.,few,TRBV30
TGTGCCAGCAGGCCTGGGATTGCCTACGAGCAGTACTTC,CASRPGIAYEQYF,TRBJ2-7,.,many,TRBV7-2
TGTGCCAGCAGTTTATCAGGGGGCACAGATACGCAGTATTTT,CASSLSGGTDTQYF,TRBJ2-3,.,.,TRBV28
TGTGCCAGCACCGGGGACAGAACTAACTATGGCTACACCTTC,CASTGDRTNYGYTF,TRBJ1-2,TRBD1,.,TRBV16
TGTGCCAGCAGTTTACTACTACATAACACCGGGGAGCTGTTTTTT,CASSLLLHNTGELFF,TRBJ2-2,.,.,TRBV28
TGCGCCAGCAGCCAAGATCGACGGACGACCTACAATGAGCAGTTCTTC,CASSQDRRTTYNEQFF,TRBJ2-1,.,many,TRBV4-3
TGCGCCAGCAGCCAAGTTATAGCGGGAGGTTTTAATGAGCAGTTCTTC,CASSQVIAGGFNEQFF,TRBJ2-1,TRBD2,.,TRBV4-3
TGTGTCAGCAGCAATGGAGGGCCGACAGATACGCAGTATTTT,CVSSNGGPTDTQYF,TRBJ2-3,.,.,TRBV28
TGTGCCAGCAGTTCATCCAGGGGGCTCGGCGAGCAGTACTTC,CASSSSRGLGEQYF,TRBJ2-7,TRBD1,.,TRBV12-3/TRBV12-4
TGTGCCAGCAGAAAGGGGGCCGTGAACACTGAAGCTTTCTTT,CASRKGAVNTEAFF,TRBJ1-1,TRBD1,.,TRBV28
TGTGCCAGCAGTTTATTGGCAGCCAACTCCTACGAGCAGTACTTC,CASSLLAANSYEQYF,TRBJ2-7,.,.,TRBV27
TGCAGCGTGGGCCCCGTGACAGGGTCCTACGAGCAGTACTTC,CSVGPVTGSYEQYF,TRBJ2-7,TRBD1,.,TRBV29-1
TGTGCCAGCAGTGGGGGTGTTATGCCTGGGGCCAACGTCCTGACTTTC,CASSGGVMPGANVLTF,TRBJ2-6,.,few,TRBV25-1
TGTGCCAGCAGCTTAATAGGACAGGCGGAAGCTTTCTTT,CASSLIGQAEAFF,TRBJ1-1,TRBD1,few,TRBV7-2
TGTGCCAGCAGCTCATATCAGGGTTCGAACACCGGGGAGCTGTTTTTT,CASSSYQGSNTGELFF,TRBJ2-2,.,.,TRBV7-2
TGCGCCAGCAGACAGAGAACGGGACGCACACCGAGGGAGACCCAGTACTTC,CASRQRTGRTPRETQYF,TRBJ2-5,.,few,TRBV5-1
TGCGCCAGCAGCTTGGGCCGGAGGACCCCAGACACAGATACGCAGTATTTT,CASSLGRRTPDTDTQYF,TRBJ2-3,.,.,TRBV5-1
TGTGCCAGCAGTTACGGACAGGGCCAAAACATTCAGTACTTC,CASSYGQGQNIQYF,TRBJ2-4,TRBD1,.,TRBV6-5
TGCAGCGTCGCTAACCCCGCCGGGACTAGCGCGGGTCAAGATGAGCAGTTCTTC,CSVANPAGTSAGQDEQFF,TRBJ2-1,TRBD2,.,TRBV29-1
TGCAGTGCTATCCGGGTGAGCTCCTACAATGAGCAGTTCTTC,CSAIRVSSYNEQFF,TRBJ2-1,.,few,TRBV20-1
TGTGCCAGCAGCCACTGTGGGCCGCCCTACGAGCAGTACTTC,CASSHCGPPYEQYF,TRBJ2-7,.,.,TRBV12-3/TRBV12-4
TGTGCCAGCAGCTTAGGTTGGGTCGAGCAGTACTTC,CASSLGWVEQYF,TRBJ2-7,.,few,TRBV11-2
TGTGCCACCAGCGGACAGTACAATGAGCAGTTCTTC,CATSGQYNEQFF,TRBJ2-1,.,.,TRBV24-1
TGTGCCAGTAGTATCTTGGGAGGGGATCGAGAGCAGTACTTC,CASSILGGDREQYF,TRBJ2-7,TRBD2,few,TRBV19
TGCGCCAGCAGCTTGGGGGATTTCAGCAATCAGCCCCAGCATTTT,CASSLGDFSNQPQHF,TRBJ1-5,.,.,TRBV5-1
TGCAGCGTATGGGACAGAAAAAATAGCAATCAGCCCCAGCATTTT,CSVWDRKNSNQPQHF,TRBJ1-5,TRBD1,few,TRBV29-1
TGTGCCAGCAGTTTTTCAGGGGGCTCCTATAATTCACCCCTCCACTTT,CASSFSGGSYNSPLHF,TRBJ1-6,TRBD1,.,TRBV27
TGTGCCATCAGCGGCGGGGGCTCCTACAATGAGCAGTTCTTC,CAISGGGSYNEQFF,TRBJ2-1,TRBD2,few,TRBV10-3
TGTGCCAGCTCCGGGACAGGGGTGATCTCTGGAAACACCATATATTTT,CASSGTGVISGNTIYF,TRBJ1-3,TRBD1,many,TRBV6-5